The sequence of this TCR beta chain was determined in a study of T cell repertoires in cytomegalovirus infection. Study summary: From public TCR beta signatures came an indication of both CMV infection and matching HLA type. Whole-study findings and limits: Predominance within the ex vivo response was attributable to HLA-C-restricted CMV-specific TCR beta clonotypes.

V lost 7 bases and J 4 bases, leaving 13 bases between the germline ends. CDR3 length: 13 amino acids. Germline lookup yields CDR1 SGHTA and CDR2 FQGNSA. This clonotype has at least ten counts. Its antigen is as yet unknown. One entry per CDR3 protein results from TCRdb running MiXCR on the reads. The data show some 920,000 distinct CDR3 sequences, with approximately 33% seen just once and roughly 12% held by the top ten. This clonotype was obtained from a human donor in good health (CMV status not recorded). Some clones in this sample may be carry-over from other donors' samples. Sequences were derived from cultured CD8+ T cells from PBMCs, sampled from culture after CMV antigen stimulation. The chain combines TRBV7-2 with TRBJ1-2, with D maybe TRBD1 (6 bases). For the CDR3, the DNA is TGTGCCAGCACCGGGACATTGATCTATGGCTACACCTTC. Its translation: CASTGTLIYGYTF.